Listed below are T cell receptor beta chains from one sample, sequenced in a study of blood T cell repertoires in COVID-19. Assay: immunoSEQ multiplex PCR; the TCRdb copy retains only in-frame clones and omits some. The table includes approximately 50,000 clones, approximately 90% detected once. The sample consisted of peripheral blood. These receptors all stem from an older man with acute or convalescent COVID-19. Both conserved end residues are trimmed from each CDR3. Each record gives: V gene, CDR3 protein.

v_call: TRBV15; cdr3_aa: ATSRTRQGPEQY
v_call: TRBV18; cdr3_aa: ASSNRVDNVLT
v_call: TRBV7-8; cdr3_aa: ASSNNKGQYSNQPQH
v_call: TRBV10-3; cdr3_aa: ATKDRATNTEAF
v_call: TRBV7-3; cdr3_aa: ASSLTSGGVNEQF
v_call: TRBV4-2; cdr3_aa: ASSQGPDRDGNQPQH
v_call: TRBV7-2; cdr3_aa: ASSLGGLGPYGYT
v_call: TRBV19; cdr3_aa: ASTTTGGGDQPQH
v_call: TRBV7-9; cdr3_aa: ASSHRDLNGYT
v_call: TRBV7-8; cdr3_aa: ASSLGTSGGYNEQF
v_call: TRBV19; cdr3_aa: ASSIGLTGGRSGYT
v_call: TRBV7-9; cdr3_aa: ASSRTAGSGSPLH
v_call: TRBV4-1; cdr3_aa: ASSQVGRDRPNTIY
v_call: TRBV15; cdr3_aa: ATSKPGTGMGTEAF
v_call: TRBV4-2; cdr3_aa: ASSRGQGGITEAF
v_call: TRBV27; cdr3_aa: ASSLNGGALVVQF
v_call: TRBV5-1; cdr3_aa: ASSLQGAGANVLT
v_call: TRBV6-2/TRBV6-3; cdr3_aa: ASSYKAGAFTDTQY
v_call: TRBV4-2; cdr3_aa: ASSQGPGHRILEADTQY
v_call: TRBV9; cdr3_aa: ASSVDWTGRGETQY
v_call: TRBV9; cdr3_aa: ASSVGLQINYGYT
v_call: TRBV18; cdr3_aa: ASSPLPGRQVITEAF
v_call: TRBV5-1; cdr3_aa: ASSNRDRNTEAF
v_call: TRBV2; cdr3_aa: ASSETTARPGSRGYT
v_call: TRBV2; cdr3_aa: ASSDGGGNTQY
v_call: TRBV19; cdr3_aa: ASSSQGAGKETQY
v_call: TRBV7-2; cdr3_aa: ASSLVQGADSPLH
v_call: TRBV29-1; cdr3_aa: SVATGEAVEETQY
v_call: TRBV18; cdr3_aa: ASSPRSQLDYGYT
v_call: TRBV19; cdr3_aa: ASSLQGANTNEKLF
v_call: TRBV5-5; cdr3_aa: ASSLGLATRNEQF
v_call: TRBV30; cdr3_aa: AWSRGQGSKQY
v_call: TRBV4-1; cdr3_aa: ASSQFGVGIDTEAF
v_call: TRBV7-2; cdr3_aa: ASTPQGGGYGYT
v_call: TRBV29-1; cdr3_aa: SVGIDEKLF
v_call: TRBV10-3; cdr3_aa: AIADRGGPQETQY
v_call: TRBV29-1; cdr3_aa: SVMRGATDTQY
v_call: TRBV28; cdr3_aa: ASSFSGQSYNSPLH